This TCR beta chain comes out of a study of shared clonotypes between healthy human individuals. Study information: There were three CD4 naive, three CD4 memory, two CD8 naive and one CD8 memory plates per donor. Study-wide findings and caveats: Naive subsets generally exceeded memory subsets in estimated richness. Sampling covered blood only; tissue repertoires likely differ.

CD45RO-negative cells were positively selected for CCR7, leaving out terminally differentiated effector memory CD45RA+ cells. In the case of this clone: Its matching antigen is unknown.

Assay used: immunoSEQ multiplex PCR; TCRdb lists only in-frame clones, some missing. Here the sample spans over 800,000 clones, 92% being singletons. The sample comprised naive CD8+ T cells sorted from blood. This TCR was sampled from a man aged 25-40 years in good health.

The CDR3 sequence is CASSMWTGGRQAFF. The DNA for the CDR3 is TGTGCCAGTAGTATGTGGACAGGGGGCCGCCAAGCTTTCTTT. The rearrangement links TRBV19 to TRBJ1-1; 11 nucleotides line up with TRBD1. The CDR3 length is 14 residues. CDR1 and CDR2 from the germline V gene are LNHDA and SQIVND (reference sequence). V trimming: 3 bases; J trimming: 9 bases; junction bases outside the gene matches: 6.